Shown below are 22 T cell receptor beta chains from a single sample sequenced in a study of graft-versus-host responses after intestinal transplantation. Profiling relied on immunoSEQ multiplex PCR, and the TCRdb table lists in-frame clones only, not all of them. The data contain approximately 100,000 clones, 85% to 90% of them seen just once; the ten biggest clones take up 0.095% to 0.11%. Their antigen targets remain unknown. The specimen comprised unstimulated CD4+ T cells sorted from spleen or lymph node cells, sampled before intestinal transplant. These receptors were collected from a human donor who received an intestinal transplant.

The chain is built from TRBV7-3 and TRBJ2-3; tentative D call: TRBD1 (6 bases). CDR3 length: 15 residues. V lost 5 bases to trimming and J lost 4 bases, with 16 bases between them. CDR1 and CDR2 from the germline V gene are SGHTA and FQGTGA. CDR3 residues: CASSQKTGHSDTQYF. DNA of the CDR3: TGTGCCAGCAGCCAAAAGACAGGCCACTCAGATACGCAGTATTTT.

In its sample, this clone was seen once. This sequence joins TRBV2 and TRBJ2-3; TRBD2 is a possible D gene (5 bases). V was cut by 6 bases and J by 8 bases, with 15 bases left in between. The germline CDR1 and CDR2 sequences are SNHLY and FYNNEI. The CDR3 sequence is 13 residues long. DNA of the CDR3: TGTGCCAGCAGAGCGGATGTTCCGGCTACGCAGTATTTT. It is translated as CASRADVPATQYF.

The V call is TRBV4-1, the J call TRBJ2-3, with D perhaps TRBD1 (5 bases). CDR1 MGHRA and CDR2 YSYEKL come from the germline V gene. This CDR3 has 16 amino acids. Trimming removed 2 bases from V and 2 bases from J, with 14 bases in between. The CDR3 region is CASSQSPGLTTDTQYF. The CDR3 DNA reads TGCGCCAGCAGCCAATCGCCAGGGCTGACCACAGATACGCAGTATTTT.

The chain couples TRBV2 to TRBJ2-7; D possibly corresponds to TRBD2 (6 bases). Germline V gene lookup returns CDR1 SNHLY and CDR2 FYNNEI. Trimming removed 2 bases at V and 3 bases at J, with 14 bases between. The CDR3 covers 15 residues. CDR3 sequence (DNA): TGTGCCAGCAGTGAATCCACTAGCCTTGTCTACGAGCAGTACTTC. Translation: CASSESTSLVYEQYF.

The chain recombines TRBV6-5 with TRBJ1-4; D remains unclear. V lost 2 bases and J lost 5, with 9 bases in between. This CDR3 comprises 14 residues. Germline CDR1 reads MNHEY; CDR2 reads SVGAGI. CDR3 sequence (DNA): TGTGCCAGCAGTTACGGACTCCAGAATGAAAAACTGTTTTTT. Translation: CASSYGLQNEKLFF.

The chain couples TRBV19 to TRBJ1-3; 8 nucleotides match TRBD1. The CDR3 runs to 12 residues. The germline V gene encodes CDR1 LNHDA and CDR2 SQIVND (reference sequence). J was trimmed by 7 bases and V by 10 bases; bases with no gene match: 6. The CDR3 DNA follows: TGTGCCACGAACGGACAGGGCAACACCATATATTTT. Residues: CATNGQGNTIYF. The whole variable domain, filled in from reference TRBV19 and TRBJ1-3, reads DGGITQSPKYLFRKEGQNVTLSCEQNLNHDAMYWYRQDPGQGLRLIYYSQIVNDFQKGDIAEGYSVSREKKESFPLTVTSAQKNPTAFYLCATNGQGNTIYFGEGSWLTVV.

In its sample, this clone was seen once. The CDR3 sequence: CATSRGRGTQYF. Written as DNA, the CDR3 is TGTGCCACCAGCAGAGGGCGGGGGACCCAGTACTTC. The V gene is TRBV15, the J gene TRBJ2-5; the D gene is possibly TRBD2 (6 bases). Looked up from germline, CDR1 is LNHNV and CDR2 is YYDKDF (reference sequence). CDR3 length equals 12 residues. The V and J ends lost 1 base and 7 bases respectively, with 7 bases between them. The full variable domain, rest sourced from reference TRBV15 and TRBJ2-5, is DAMVIQNPRYQVTQFGKPVTLSCSQTLNHNVMYWYQQKSSQAPKLLFHYYDKDFNNEADTPDNFQSRRPNTSFCFLDIRSPGLGDTAMYLCATSRGRGTQYFGPGTRLLVL.

The chain recombines TRBV6-5 with TRBJ2-3; D is ambiguous. Trimming pared 0 bases from V and 0 bases from J, leaving 10 bases between. There are 16 residues in the CDR3. CDR1 is MNHEY, CDR2 SVGAGI, per germline. CDR3 residues: CASSYSNRRSTDTQYF. Here the CDR3 DNA reads TGTGCCAGCAGTTACTCAAATAGGCGGAGCACAGATACGCAGTATTTT.

The genes are TRBV29-1 and TRBJ1-1; D call uncertain. CDR1 and CDR2 from the germline V gene are SQVTM and ANQGSEA. V lost 3 bases, J lost 1 base, and 18 bases lay in between. CDR3 length equals 16 residues. The CDR3 region has the DNA TGCAGCGTTGAGGCGGCGGGTCGGACCCAGAACACTGAAGCTTTCTTT. Its translation: CSVEAAGRTQNTEAFF.

This clone has just a few counts. In nucleotides, the CDR3 is TGTGCCAGCAGCCAGGGGTCCACAGATACGCAGTATTTT. Translated: CASSQGSTDTQYF. The genes are TRBV11-3 and TRBJ2-3, with TRBD1 as a possible D gene (6 bases). Germline V lookup: CDR1 SGHNT, CDR2 YENEEA. The CDR3 contains 13 residues. Between the trimmed V and J ends, which lost 5 bases and 2 bases, there was a span of 8 bases. Looking up the rest from reference TRBV11-3 and TRBJ2-3 gives the full variable domain: EAGVVQSPRYKIIEKKQPVAFWCNPISGHNTLYWYLQNLGQGPELLIRYENEEAVDDSQLPKDRFSAERLKGVDSTLKIQPAELGDSAVYLCASSQGSTDTQYFGPGTRLTVL.

The chain joins TRBV7-9 to TRBJ2-7, with a possible D match to TRBD1 (7 bases). Germline V CDR1 and CDR2: SEHNR, FQNEAQ (reference sequence). The CDR3 runs 16 residues. Trimming removed 5 bases at V and 8 bases at J, with 25 bases between. CDR3 coding DNA: TGTGCCAGCAGCCCAGGGGGGTCAGGCGGACTTGGGAAGCAGTACTTC. This sequence encodes CASSPGGSGGLGKQYF.

The V gene is TRBV6-5, the J gene TRBJ2-7, with 9 bases that match TRBD2. Germline CDR1 MNHEY, CDR2 SVGAGI. CDR3 length: 14 residues. J was trimmed by 0 bases and V by 5 bases; bases with no gene match: 2. The CDR3 coding sequence is TGTGCCAGCAGTCCTAGCGGGAACTCCTACGAGCAGTACTTC. Its translation is CASSPSGNSYEQYF.

The chain couples TRBV7-2 to TRBJ2-2; 7 nucleotides match TRBD1. CDR1 is SGHTA and CDR2 is FQGNSA in the germline V gene. V shed 3 bases and J 7 bases; nucleotides not matched to a gene: 5. The CDR3 extends over 14 amino acids. The CDR3 reads CASSFDRASGELFF. The CDR3 coding sequence is TGTGCCAGCAGCTTTGACAGGGCAAGCGGGGAGCTGTTTTTT.

This chain uses TRBV20-1 with TRBJ2-2, with D possibly TRBD2 on 6 matching bases. CDR1 and CDR2 from the germline V gene are DFQATT and SNEGSKA (reference sequence). V shed 6 bases and J shed 6 bases, with 8 bases lying between them. CDR3 size: 11 residues. The CDR3 bases are TGCAGTGCCCCGGGGGCCGGGGAGCTGTTTTTT. The encoded protein is CSAPGAGELFF.

V gene TRBV7-3 combines with J gene TRBJ2-3; perhaps TRBD2 as D (5 bases). The V gene lost 5 bases and the J gene lost 3 bases, with 9 bases spanning the gap. This CDR3 contains 13 residues. Germline V CDR1 and CDR2: SGHTA, FQGTGA. The CDR3 DNA reads TGTGCCAGCAGCCCGCCGGGGACAGATACGCAGTATTTT. This gives the protein CASSPPGTDTQYF.

Only one count was recorded for this clone. The chain employs TRBV4-1 and TRBJ2-7; D possibly corresponds to TRBD1 (6 bases). The V end was cut by 4 bases, the J end by 2 bases, with 9 bases between. Germline assignment: CDR1 MGHRA and CDR2 YSYEKL. The CDR3 totals 13 residues. The CDR3 here is CASSPRGPYEQYF. CDR3 bases: TGCGCCAGCAGCCCCAGGGGCCCCTACGAGCAGTACTTC.

In this sample, this clone turned up once. V is TRBV6-5 and J is TRBJ1-1, with D possibly matching TRBD1 (6 bases). The V end was cut by 2 bases, the J end by 0 bases, with 7 bases between. The CDR3 consists of 14 residues. CDR1 and CDR2 (germline): MNHEY, SVGAGI. CDR3 coding DNA: TGTGCCAGCAGTTACCAGGGGATGAACACTGAAGCTTTCTTT. Translating gives CASSYQGMNTEAFF.

This chain joins TRBV9 and TRBJ1-6, with 7 bases fitting TRBD1. V trimming: 4 bases; J trimming: 5 bases; junction bases outside the gene matches: 6. Per germline, CDR1 SGDLS and CDR2 YYNGEE. The CDR3 covers 15 residues. CDR3 region: CASSPQDRDNSPLHF. The DNA for the CDR3 is TGTGCCAGCAGCCCCCAAGACAGGGATAATTCACCCCTCCACTTT.

The genes are TRBV9 and TRBJ2-1; 9 bases map to TRBD2. The CDR3 is 14 residues long. Germline lookup yields CDR1 SGDLS and CDR2 YYNGEE. The ends lost 3 bases at V and 2 bases at J; junction bases unmatched: 0. In DNA, the CDR3 is TGTGCCAGCAGCGGCGGGGGGGCCTACAATGAGCAGTTCTTC. Protein product: CASSGGGAYNEQFF. The whole variable domain, filled in from reference TRBV9 and TRBJ2-1, reads DSGVTQTPKHLITATGQRVTLRCSPRSGDLSVYWYQQSLDQGLQFLIQYYNGEERAKGNILERFSAQQFPDLHSELNLSSLELGDSALYFCASSGGGAYNEQFFGPGTRLTVL.

The CDR3 DNA is TGTGCCAGCAGTTTATCCGACAGGGGGACCCTGTACTATGGCTACACCTTC. It yields the protein CASSLSDRGTLYYGYTF. The chain joins TRBV27 to TRBJ1-2, with 9 bases lining up with TRBD1. V was pared by 0 bases and J by 3 bases, with 8 bases of the junction left unmatched. CDR3 length: 17 amino acids. Germline CDR1 is MNHEY and CDR2 is SMNVEV (reference sequence).

The chain uses TRBV6-6 and TRBJ2-5, with TRBD2 matching over 9 bases. Germline V gives CDR1 MNHNY, CDR2 SVGAGI (reference sequence). J gave up 5 bases and V 6 bases, and 13 bases lay outside the gene matches. The CDR3 loop spans 16 amino acids. The CDR3 region is CASSPQGGGAGETQYF. The CDR3, as DNA: TGTGCCAGCAGCCCCCAGGGCGGGGGGGCGGGGGAGACCCAGTACTTC.

The chain uses TRBV7-9 and TRBJ1-1, with unresolved D. V was clipped by 1 base and J by 1 base, with 7 bases between them. CDR1 and CDR2 from the germline V gene are SEHNR and FQNEAQ (reference sequence). The CDR3 runs 14 residues. CDR3 amino acids: CASSLGTENTEAFF. DNA of the CDR3: TGTGCCAGCAGCTTAGGCACAGAGAACACTGAAGCTTTCTTT.